One and the same sample provided the 21 T cell receptor beta chains below, sequenced in a study of read filtering for tumor transcriptome and immune sequencing. From approximately 430 ng of RNA, a library with molecular barcoded alpha/delta and beta/gamma adaptors was made. TCRdb recomputed calls from the reads with MiXCR, one row per CDR3 protein. The table includes over 50,000 distinct CDR3 sequences, roughly 20% detected once. The specimen was a population of CD138-negative cells sorted from bone marrow. The receptors were gathered from a donor aged 40 or over with multiple myeloma.

This clonotype was counted many times. The CDR3 nucleotides are TGTGCCAGCAACAGTAGGGGATACAATGAGCAGTTCTTC. Protein: CASNSRGYNEQFF. The J gene is TRBJ2-1, the V gene TRBV28; D may be TRBD1 (5 bases). The CDR3 is made up of 13 amino acids. Germline V gene data show CDR1 as MDHEN and CDR2 as SYDVKM. The V end lost 7 bases, the J end lost 4 bases, and 11 bases lay between the germline ends.

In its sample, this clonotype was seen many times. The chain uses TRBV4-1 and TRBJ2-3; 7 bases line up with TRBD1. CDR1 and CDR2 (germline): MGHRA, YSYEKL. This CDR3 is 16 amino acids long. V lost 4 bases, J lost 5 bases, and 12 bases stayed unmatched. CDR3 sequence reads: CASSRTSRGRGDTQYF. CDR3 nucleotide sequence: TGCGCCAGCAGCCGAACCTCCAGGGGGAGAGGAGATACGCAGTATTTT.

This clonotype was counted many times. The V and J genes are TRBV11-2 and TRBJ2-2, with a weak D call TRBD2 (6 bases). Trimming removed 2 bases at V and 1 base at J, with 11 bases between. CDR1 is SGHAT, CDR2 FQNNGV, per germline. The CDR3 is 16 residues long. The CDR3 nucleotides read TGTGCCAGCAGCTTACTAACTAGCCGGAACACCGGGGAGCTGTTTTTT. Translating gives CASSLLTSRNTGELFF.

CDR3 sequence (DNA): TGTGCCAGCAGTGTCACCAGCGGGGGGGCCCTTGGTTCAGATACGCAGTATTTT. Residues: CASSVTSGGALGSDTQYF. V gene TRBV6-6 combines with J gene TRBJ2-3, with 10 bases aligning to TRBD2. Looked up from germline, CDR1 is MNHNY and CDR2 is SVGAGI (reference sequence). J was trimmed by 4 bases and V by 5 bases; bases with no gene match: 15. This CDR3 has 18 residues.

This clonotype was observed many times. The chain couples TRBV28 to TRBJ1-1; TRBD1 is a possible D gene (6 bases). The germline V gene has CDR1 MDHEN and CDR2 SYDVKM. The CDR3 sequence is 12 residues long. V was trimmed by 11 bases and J by 4 bases, leaving 14 bases between them. For the CDR3, the DNA is TGTGCCGCTGCAGGGGTCCTCACTGAAGCTTTCTTT. Translated, it gives CAAAGVLTEAFF.

The chain links TRBV3-1 to TRBJ1-5; D gene uncertain. V was trimmed by 0 bases and J by 1 base, leaving 16 bases between them. This CDR3 has 18 amino acids. The V gene's germline CDR1 is LGHDT and CDR2 YNNKEL (reference sequence). The CDR3 bases are TGTGCCAGCAGCCAAGATAATGGAGTACGGATCAGCAATCAGCCCCAGCATTTT. This codes for CASSQDNGVRISNQPQHF.

The sample holds many counts of this clonotype. The V call is TRBV7-9, the J call TRBJ2-2, with D tentatively TRBD1 (5 bases). V dropped 6 bases and J dropped 6 bases, with 23 bases sitting between them. Germline CDR1 reads SEHNR; CDR2 reads FQNEAQ (reference sequence). The CDR3 covers 17 residues. CDR3 protein: CASSQYISGIQAGELFF. CDR3 coding DNA: TGTGCCAGCAGTCAATACATCTCAGGGATACAAGCCGGGGAGCTGTTTTTT. Looking up the rest from reference TRBV7-9 and TRBJ2-2 gives the full variable domain: DTGVSQNPRHKITKRGQNVTFRCDPISEHNRLYWYRQTLGQGPEFLTYFQNEAQLEKSRLLSDRFSAERPKGSFSTLEIQRTEQGDSAMYLCASSQYISGIQAGELFFGEGSRLTVL.

In the case of this clonotype: This could be a read error, since a much larger clone is one nucleotide away. CDR3 loop: CATGDSTGRETQYF. The CDR3, as DNA: TGTGCCACCGGTGATTCGACAGGGAGGGAGACCCAGTACTTC. The chain combines TRBV24-1 with TRBJ2-5, with D perhaps matching TRBD1 (7 bases). The CDR3 is 14 amino acids. Germline lookup yields CDR1 KGHDR and CDR2 SFDVKD.

In this sample, this clonotype turned up many times. This sequence joins TRBV7-9 and TRBJ1-1; D uncertain. Germline loops: CDR1 SEHNR, CDR2 FQNEAQ (reference sequence). Trimming pared 1 base from V and 3 bases from J, leaving 9 bases between. This CDR3 has 14 residues. The CDR3 reads CASSLGRVDTEAFF. The CDR3 nucleotides are TGTGCCAGCAGCTTAGGACGGGTGGACACTGAAGCTTTCTTT. The variable domain in full, with the rest retrieved from reference TRBV7-9 and TRBJ1-1, is DTGVSQNPRHKITKRGQNVTFRCDPISEHNRLYWYRQTLGQGPEFLTYFQNEAQLEKSRLLSDRFSAERPKGSFSTLEIQRTEQGDSAMYLCASSLGRVDTEAFFGQGTRLTVV.

Turning to this clonotype: Possible read error: a much larger clone is one base away. No conserved phenylalanine or tryptophan is present at the end of the CDR3, so a read error is the likely explanation. The chain employs TRBV20-1 and TRBJ2-3; D is undetermined. V lost 3 bases, J lost 7 bases, and 5 bases lay in between. Germline V CDR1 and CDR2: DFQATT, SNEGSKA (reference sequence). The CDR3 is 10 residues long. This CDR3 is CSASDHTQYL. In nucleotides, the CDR3 is TGCAGTGCTAGCGACCATACGCAGTATCTT.

This clonotype has only a few counts. CDR3 DNA sequence: TGTGCCAGTAGTACCGTAACTGGAAACACCATATATTTT. This codes for CASSTVTGNTIYF. The V and J genes are TRBV19 and TRBJ1-3; D not resolved. The CDR3 covers 13 residues. Trimming pared 4 bases from V and 2 bases from J, leaving 6 bases between. CDR1 and CDR2 from the germline V gene are LNHDA and SQIVND (reference sequence).

Details on this clonotype: A much bigger clone sits one base away, suggesting this may be a read error. CDR3 in amino acids: CASSLGPSSYEQYF. In DNA, the CDR3 is TGTGCCAGCAGCTTAGGCCCGAGCTCCTACGAGCAGTACTTC. The chain links TRBV7-8 to TRBJ2-7; no reliable D call. Trimming stripped 1 base from V and 0 bases from J, with 7 bases between. The CDR3 is 14 amino acids. CDR1 and CDR2 from the germline V gene are SGHVS and FQNEAQ. The entire variable domain, with the rest obtained from reference TRBV7-8 and TRBJ2-7, is as follows: GAGVSQSPRYKVAKRGQDVALRCDPISGHVSLFWYQQALGQGPEFLTYFQNEAQLDKSGLPSDRFFAERPEGSVSTLKIQRTQQEDSAVYLCASSLGPSSYEQYFGPGTRLTVT.

There are many counts of this clonotype. The chain links TRBV7-6 to TRBJ2-7, with D uncertain. The V end was cut by 1 base, the J end by 6 bases, with 7 bases between. The CDR3 is made up of 12 amino acids. The germline V gene encodes CDR1 SGHVS and CDR2 FNYEAQ. The CDR3 coding sequence is TGTGCCAGCAGCTTAGACGACGGCGAGCAGTACTTC. Protein: CASSLDDGEQYF.

This clonotype was seen many times. This chain uses TRBV11-2 with TRBJ2-7; tentative D call: TRBD2 (10 bases). From germline, CDR1 is SGHAT and CDR2 FQNNGV. The ends were cut back, 7 bases at V and 0 bases at J, with 28 bases in the middle. The CDR3 runs 19 residues. CDR3 nucleotides: TGTGCCAGCACCCGGACAGGGGCGTCTAGCGGGGGCAACTCCTACGAGCAGTACTTC. Protein sequence: CASTRTGASSGGNSYEQYF.

The table lists this clonotype with many counts. V usage is TRBV6-1 and J usage is TRBJ2-5, with D possibly being TRBD2 (5 bases). This CDR3 has 14 amino acids. Per the germline V gene, CDR1 is MNHNS and CDR2 is SASEGT. Trimming took 5 bases from V and 3 from J, leaving 13 bases between them. CDR3 nucleotide sequence: TGTGCCAGCAGTTATGACCCGGGGAAAGAGACCCAGTACTTC. This encodes CASSYDPGKETQYF.

Of note for this clonotype: This may come from a read error, since a much larger clone is one base off. The conserved phenylalanine or tryptophan is not found at the CDR3 terminus, so this likely reflects a read error. This chain joins TRBV20-1 and TRBJ2-7; D ambiguous. The germline V gene encodes CDR1 DFQATT and CDR2 SNEGSKA (reference sequence). V was shortened by 6 bases and J by 3 bases, with 9 bases between the two germline ends. The CDR3 sequence is 11 residues long. The DNA of the CDR3 is TGCAGTGCCAACTTCAACTACGAGCAGTACCTC. Amino acid sequence: CSANFNYEQYL.

This clonotype was observed at least ten times. The V gene is TRBV20-1, the J gene TRBJ2-2; perhaps TRBD1 as D (5 bases). Looked up from germline, CDR1 is DFQATT and CDR2 is SNEGSKA (reference sequence). Trimming left V 0 bases short and J 6 bases short, with 14 bases between. The CDR3 contains 15 residues. CDR3 nucleotide sequence: TGCAGTGCTAGAGACAGGGTCTTGACCCCCGGGGAGCTGTTTTTT. Translated, it gives CSARDRVLTPGELFF.

The chain recombines TRBV5-1 with TRBJ2-5, with TRBD2 matching over 10 bases. CDR3 length equals 16 residues. The V gene's germline CDR1 is SGHRS and CDR2 YFSETQ. V dropped 0 bases and J dropped 2; count of bases not matched to a gene: 4. CDR3 residues: CASSLELAGLQETQYF. The CDR3 nucleotides read TGCGCCAGCAGCTTGGAACTAGCGGGGCTTCAAGAGACCCAGTACTTC.

Within the sample, this clonotype is medium-sized. This chain joins TRBV14 and TRBJ2-1; D call uncertain. This CDR3 is 16 amino acids long. Germline CDR1 reads SGHDN; CDR2 reads FVKESK. Deletions cut 1 base from V and 3 bases from J, with 13 bases between. CDR3 loop: CASSQGAARIYNEQFF. The CDR3 DNA reads as TGTGCCAGCAGCCAAGGCGCAGCCCGAATCTACAATGAGCAGTTCTTC.

There are many counts of this clonotype. The CDR3 DNA reads as TGCAGCGCCACTAGGGGAGGGGAAGGCTACGAGCAGTACTTC. It specifies CSATRGGEGYEQYF. The chain carries TRBV29-1 and TRBJ2-7, with 7 bases aligning to TRBD2. Germline lookup yields CDR1 SQVTM and CDR2 ANQGSEA. The CDR3 is 14 amino acids. Trimming cost V 7 bases and J 3 bases; bases outside gene matches: 12.

For this clonotype: The junction departs from germline at one end; a sequencing error may be responsible. The chain is built from TRBV7-3 and TRBJ2-7; maybe TRBD1 (6 bases). This CDR3 comprises 13 residues. The germline V gene has CDR1 SGHTA and CDR2 FQGTGA. For the CDR3, the DNA is TGTGCCAGCAGCTTAATAACAGGGCGAGAGCAGTACTTT. Its protein product is CASSLITGREQYF.